The 18 T cell receptor beta chains below come from one sample, sequenced in a study of OX40 agonist ivuxolimab in advanced cancers. Generated by immunoSEQ multiplex PCR, the TCRdb table keeps only in-frame clones and is missing some. The sample has about 77,000 clones; around 90% are singletons. The material sequenced was CD4+ or CD8+ T cells sorted from blood, taken in a trial of the OX40 agonist ivuxolimab. The receptors derive from an adult with an advanced solid tumor such as melanoma, head and neck, liver or kidney cancer.

V is TRBV5-1 and J is TRBJ1-1, with D possibly TRBD1 on 5 matching bases. Germline V CDR1 and CDR2: SGHRS, YFSETQ. The CDR3 covers 15 residues. V was clipped by 4 bases and J by 0 bases, with 13 bases between them. The CDR3 reads CASSHGGEMNTEAFF. CDR3 DNA sequence: TGCGCCAGCAGCCATGGGGGAGAAATGAACACTGAAGCTTTCTTT.

This chain joins TRBV5-1 and TRBJ2-7; 8 bases line up with TRBD1. This CDR3 comprises 14 residues. The germline gives CDR1 SGHRS, CDR2 YFSETQ. V lost 4 bases, J lost 0 bases, and 3 bases stayed unmatched. The CDR3 region is CASSTGGSSYEQYF. The CDR3 DNA reads TGCGCCAGCAGCACAGGGGGGAGCTCCTACGAGCAGTACTTC. Drawing the rest from reference TRBV5-1 and TRBJ2-7, the complete variable domain is KAGVTQTPRYLIKTRGQQVTLSCSPISGHRSVSWYQQTPGQGLQFLFEYFSETQRNKGNFPGRFSGRQFSNSRSEMNVSTLELGDSALYLCASSTGGSSYEQYFGPGTRLTVT.

This clone appeared a few times. The chain employs TRBV27 and TRBJ2-7, with a possible D match to TRBD2 (6 bases). CDR3 length: 13 residues. Germline-derived CDR1 and CDR2 are MNHEY and SMNVEV (reference sequence). V lost 7 bases, J lost 2 bases, and 12 bases lay in between. The DNA of the CDR3 is TGTGCCAGCAACGGGGGTAGTCCCTACGAGCAGTACTTC. Translating it yields CASNGGSPYEQYF.

This chain connects TRBV2 to TRBJ2-7; D gene uncertain. The CDR3 is made up of 12 amino acids. Between the trimmed V and J ends, which lost 6 bases and 3 bases, there was a span of 9 bases. CDR1 SNHLY and CDR2 FYNNEI come from the germline V gene. The CDR3 reads CASSAGYYEQYF. The CDR3 region has the DNA TGTGCCAGCAGCGCCGGGTACTACGAGCAGTACTTC.

This sequence joins TRBV30 and TRBJ2-5, with D possibly TRBD2 on 5 matching bases. The CDR3 loop spans 15 amino acids. Per the germline V gene, CDR1 is GTSNPN and CDR2 is SVGIG (reference sequence). Trimming cost V 0 bases and J 5 bases, with 16 bases left between them. For the CDR3, the DNA is TGTGCCTGGAGTGTTGGGCAAATTTCGGGGGAGACCCAGTACTTC. This codes for CAWSVGQISGETQYF.

V gene TRBV5-1 combines with J gene TRBJ2-3; D is unclear. The CDR3 extends over 14 amino acids. The V gene's germline CDR1 is SGHRS and CDR2 YFSETQ. V was trimmed by 0 bases and J by 4 bases, leaving 9 bases between them. The CDR3 DNA sequence: TGCGCCAGCAGCTTGGCGGTAGACGCAGATACGCAGTATTTT. Encoded protein: CASSLAVDADTQYF.

This rearrangement joins TRBV9 to TRBJ1-4; 9 nucleotides line up with TRBD1. The CDR3 runs 15 residues. Germline loops: CDR1 SGDLS, CDR2 YYNGEE. With 3 bases clipped from V and 4 bases from J, the junction kept 4 bases outside the gene matches. CDR3 DNA sequence: TGTGCCAGCAGCGCTCGGGACAGGGTTAATGAAAAACTGTTTTTT. This translates into CASSARDRVNEKLFF.

V is TRBV6-6 and J is TRBJ2-5, with D tentatively TRBD1 (5 bases). Trimming removed 0 bases from V and 2 bases from J, with 13 bases in between. CDR1 is MNHNY and CDR2 is SVGAGI in the germline V gene (reference sequence). The CDR3 runs 16 residues. This CDR3 reads CASSYSSTEEQETQYF. The CDR3, as DNA: TGTGCCAGCAGTTACTCGTCGACAGAGGAGCAAGAGACCCAGTACTTC.

V is TRBV5-1 and J is TRBJ1-2; 9 bases line up with TRBD1. The CDR3 runs to 15 residues. Germline V gene sequence: CDR1 SGHRS, CDR2 YFSETQ. After removal of 4 bases from V and 2 bases from J, the junction contained 6 bases not matched to a gene. CDR3 sequence (DNA): TGCGCCAGCAGCGTTGGACAGGGGATAAACTATGGCTACACCTTC. It specifies CASSVGQGINYGYTF.

The chain links TRBV5-4 to TRBJ1-4, with D perhaps matching TRBD1 (6 bases). The germline V gene has CDR1 SGHNT and CDR2 YYREEE (reference sequence). V lost 4 bases and J lost 10, with 17 bases in between. The CDR3 loop spans 14 amino acids. CDR3 DNA: TGTGCCAGCAGCCAAACCGGGACACAGGGAAAACTGTTTTTT. It is translated as CASSQTGTQGKLFF.

The J gene is TRBJ2-5, the V gene TRBV25-1, with TRBD2 matching 8 bases. J lost 5 bases, V lost 7 bases, and 6 bases had no gene match. Looked up from germline, CDR1 is MGHDK and CDR2 is SYGVNS. This CDR3 has 13 residues. Here the CDR3 reads CASIGRAGETQYF. The CDR3 nucleotides read TGTGCCAGCATCGGGAGGGCGGGGGAGACCCAGTACTTC.

The rearrangement uses TRBV21-1 and TRBJ1-6. TRBV21-1 corresponds to a pseudogene. The CDR3 is 12 amino acids. CDR3 amino acids: CASGNGCRPLHF. CDR3 DNA: TGTGCCAGCGGCAATGGCTGCCGGCCCCTCCACTTT.

This chain connects TRBV6-1 to TRBJ2-7; 7 bases are shared with TRBD2. The V gene end was trimmed by 8 bases and the J gene end by 6 bases; junction bases not matched to a gene: 10. The CDR3 is 13 amino acids. CDR1 and CDR2 from the germline V gene are MNHNS and SASEGT. In DNA, the CDR3 is TGTGCCAGCGCGAGGGACGGGGGGTTCGAGCAGTACTTC. Translating it yields CASARDGGFEQYF.

The rearrangement links TRBV6-6 to TRBJ1-5, with a weak D call TRBD1 (6 bases). Between the trimmed V and J ends, which lost 6 bases and 5 bases, there was a span of 11 bases. The CDR3 has 13 amino acids. Per germline, CDR1 MNHNY and CDR2 SVGAGI (reference sequence). This CDR3 reads CASRPRQDQPQHF. As DNA, the CDR3 is TGTGCCAGCAGGCCTAGACAGGATCAGCCCCAGCATTTT.

This clone was observed a few times. The chain joins TRBV7-3 to TRBJ2-1; D is unresolved. This CDR3 is built from 14 residues. The V and J ends lost 5 bases and 8 bases respectively, with 16 bases between them. Germline V gene sequence: CDR1 SGHTA, CDR2 FQGTGA. Here the CDR3 DNA reads TGTGCCAGCAGCGCAGACATGCTCGGTCATGAGCAGTTCTTC. Translating it yields CASSADMLGHEQFF.

The V call is TRBV6-5, the J call TRBJ1-5; D ambiguous. Germline values: CDR1 MNHEY, CDR2 SVGAGI. The V end lost 6 bases, the J end lost 0 bases, and 6 bases lay between the germline ends. This CDR3 comprises 13 residues. For the CDR3, the DNA is TGTGCCAGCAGAGACAATAGCAATCAGCCCCAGCATTTT. Amino acids: CASRDNSNQPQHF.

The J gene is TRBJ2-5, the V gene TRBV11-2; TRBD2 is a possible D gene (5 bases). The germline CDR1 and CDR2 sequences are SGHAT and FQNNGV. The CDR3 runs 15 residues. Trimming shortened V by 8 bases and J by 3 bases, and 19 bases separated the two germline ends. The CDR3 sequence is CASRAAGPWKETQYF. The CDR3 DNA is TGTGCCAGCCGGGCCGCGGGTCCCTGGAAAGAGACCCAGTACTTC.

The gene calls are TRBV28 and TRBJ2-3, with D maybe TRBD1 (5 bases). CDR1 MDHEN and CDR2 SYDVKM come from the germline V gene. The ends were cut back, 5 bases at V and 6 bases at J, with 9 bases in the middle. The CDR3 has 12 residues. The CDR3 DNA reads as TGTGCCAGCAGTGGACAACCCGATACGCAGTATTTT. Residues: CASSGQPDTQYF.